Sequencing of this TCR beta chain was carried out in a study of blood T cell repertoires in COVID-19. Assay used: immunoSEQ multiplex PCR; TCRdb lists only in-frame clones, some missing. The data contain about 370,000 clones, around 87% of them singletons. The clonotype was recovered from a man between 18 and 35 years old with active or convalescent COVID-19. Sequenced material: peripheral blood.

The CDR3 loop is CAWRADREKTELFF. For the CDR3, the DNA is TGTGCCTGGCGGGCAGACAGGGAGAAAACGGAACTGTTTTTT. This chain joins TRBV30 and TRBJ1-4, with 7 bases that match TRBD1. Germline loops: CDR1 GTSNPN, CDR2 SVGIG (reference sequence). V lost 5 bases and J lost 12; bases outside the gene matches: 15. The CDR3 runs 14 residues. The variable domain in full, completed from reference TRBV30 and TRBJ1-4, reads SQTIHQWPATLVQPVGSPLSLECTVEGTSNPNLYWYRQAAGRGLQLLFYSVGIGQISSEVPQNLSASRPQDRQFILSSKKLLLSDSGFYLCAWRADREKTELFFGSGTQLSVL.